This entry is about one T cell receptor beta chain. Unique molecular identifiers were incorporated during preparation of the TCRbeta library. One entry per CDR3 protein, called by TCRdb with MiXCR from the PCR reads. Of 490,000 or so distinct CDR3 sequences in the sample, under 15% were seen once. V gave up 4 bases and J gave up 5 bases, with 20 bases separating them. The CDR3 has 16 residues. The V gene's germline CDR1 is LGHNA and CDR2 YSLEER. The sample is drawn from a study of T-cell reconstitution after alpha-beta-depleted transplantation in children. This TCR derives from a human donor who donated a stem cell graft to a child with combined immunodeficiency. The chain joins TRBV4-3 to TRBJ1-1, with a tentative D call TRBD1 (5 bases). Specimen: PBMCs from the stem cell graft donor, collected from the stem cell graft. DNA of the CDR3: TGCGCCAGCAGCCGACAAGCGGGCCCCGGGGGGACTGAAGCTTTCTTT. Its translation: CASSRQAGPGGTEAFF.